The rows below give T cell receptor beta chains drawn from one sample of a study of breast tumors, draining lymph nodes, adjacent tissues. TCRdb analysed the multiplex PCR reads with MiXCR anew, one entry per CDR3 protein. Altogether around 130,000 distinct CDR3 sequences are present, 20% being singletons, with the ten largest covering about 3.5%. The sequencing input was axillary lymph node tissue. The receptors here all came from a female donor with breast cancer. Some clones in this sample may be carry-over from other donors' samples. Each CDR3 is given with its conserved first and last residue. Each record gives: clone size, J gene, D gene, CDR3 length, V gene, CDR3 protein, CDR3 DNA. D genes are given only for firm matches. Some rows mark clone size as missing; the rest say once, few, many or name a class of expanded clone.

size: many; J: TRBJ2-5; D: NA; length: 17; V: TRBV5-1; CDR3: CASSLGSAGAQVETQYF; DNA: TGCGCCAGCAGCTTGGGTTCCGCGGGGGCTCAGGTAGAGACCCAGTACTTC
size: many; J: TRBJ2-2; D: TRBD2; length: 15; V: TRBV9; CDR3: CASSVSGSFTGELFF; DNA: TGTGCCAGCAGCGTTAGCGGGAGCTTCACCGGGGAGCTGTTTTTT
size: many; J: TRBJ2-7; D: NA; length: 14; V: TRBV5-1; CDR3: CASSITRTVGEQYF; DNA: TGCGCCAGCAGCATTACTAGGACCGTCGGCGAGCAGTACTTC
size: many; J: TRBJ2-1; D: NA; length: 15; V: TRBV4-1; CDR3: CASSQVRRLYNEQFF; DNA: TGCGCCAGCAGCCAAGTAAGGCGGCTGTACAATGAGCAGTTCTTC
size: NA; J: TRBJ1-1; D: TRBD1; length: 14; V: TRBV12-3/TRBV12-4; CDR3: CASSPRQGGGEAFF; DNA: TGTGCCAGCAGTCCACGACAGGGGGGGGGTGAAGCTTTCTTT
size: NA; J: TRBJ2-7; D: NA; length: 15; V: TRBV25-1; CDR3: CASSDGTQRANEQYF; DNA: TGTGCCAGCAGTGATGGGACGCAGAGGGCAAACGAGCAGTACTTC
size: NA; J: TRBJ2-2; D: NA; length: 12; V: TRBV3-1; CDR3: CASSSDRGELFF; DNA: TGTGCCAGCAGCTCAGACAGGGGGGAGCTGTTTTTT
size: many; J: TRBJ1-6; D: NA; length: 16; V: TRBV19; CDR3: CASTDRGPGGNSPLHF; DNA: TGTGCCAGTACCGACCGGGGGCCCGGGGGGAATTCACCCCTCCACTTT
size: once; J: TRBJ1-2; D: TRBD1; length: 12; V: TRBV7-9; CDR3: CASSRTGKGYTF; DNA: TGTGCCAGCAGCCGGACAGGGAAGGGCTACACCTTC
size: many; J: TRBJ2-7; D: NA; length: 14; V: TRBV5-1; CDR3: CASSLGPPGYEQYF; DNA: TGCGCCAGCAGCTTGGGTCCCCCCGGCTACGAGCAGTACTTC
size: NA; J: TRBJ2-4; D: TRBD2; length: 18; V: TRBV5-5; CDR3: CASSLAGEGGLTKNIQYF; DNA: TGTGCCAGCAGCTTGGCCGGGGAGGGCGGTCTAACCAAAAACATTCAGTACTTC
size: many; J: TRBJ2-7; D: NA; length: 14; V: TRBV4-2; CDR3: CASSPGGYTYEQYF; DNA: TGTGCCAGCAGCCCTGGGGGCTATACCTACGAGCAGTACTTC
size: many; J: TRBJ1-2; D: NA; length: 16; V: TRBV5-1; CDR3: CASSSGSFTGDYGYTF; DNA: TGCGCCAGCAGCTCTGGGTCGTTCACGGGTGACTATGGCTACACCTTC
size: few; J: TRBJ1-1; D: TRBD1; length: 14; V: TRBV19; CDR3: CASSIGTGGTEAFF; DNA: TGTGCCAGTAGTATCGGGACAGGGGGAACTGAAGCTTTCTTT
size: few; J: TRBJ1-5; D: NA; length: 14; V: TRBV6-5; CDR3: CASKASYSNQPQHF; DNA: TGTGCCAGCAAGGCCTCCTATAGCAATCAGCCCCAGCATTTT
size: many; J: TRBJ1-5; D: NA; length: 15; V: TRBV7-8; CDR3: CASSLAQGVNQPQHF; DNA: TGTGCCAGCAGCTTAGCGCAAGGGGTCAATCAGCCCCAGCATTTT
size: few; J: TRBJ2-5; D: TRBD2; length: 15; V: TRBV3-1; CDR3: CASSTRTSGQETQYF; DNA: TGTGCCAGCAGCACCAGGACTAGCGGACAAGAGACCCAGTACTTC
size: few; J: TRBJ2-5; D: TRBD2; length: 14; V: TRBV5-4; CDR3: CASSDGLGVGTQYF; DNA: TGTGCCAGCAGTGACGGACTAGGAGTTGGGACCCAGTACTTC
size: many; J: TRBJ1-5; D: NA; length: 14; V: TRBV20-1; CDR3: CSARGGPGNQPQHF; DNA: TGCAGTGCAAGGGGGGGCCCGGGCAATCAGCCCCAGCATTTT
size: NA; J: TRBJ2-1; D: NA; length: 14; V: TRBV3-1; CDR3: CASSQTTRYNEQFF; DNA: TGTGCCAGCAGCCAAACGACAAGGTACAATGAGCAGTTCTTC
size: many; J: TRBJ2-2; D: TRBD1; length: 13; V: TRBV5-4; CDR3: CASGEGAAGELFF; DNA: TGTGCCAGCGGCGAGGGGGCGGCCGGGGAGCTGTTTTTT
size: NA; J: TRBJ2-2; D: NA; length: 15; V: TRBV3-1; CDR3: CASSQESANTGELFF; DNA: TGTGCCAGCAGCCAAGAGTCCGCGAACACCGGGGAGCTGTTTTTT
size: NA; J: TRBJ2-6; D: NA; length: 16; V: TRBV20-1; CDR3: CSARNHSGSGANVLTF; DNA: TGCAGTGCTAGAAATCATAGCGGCTCTGGGGCCAACGTCCTGACTTTC
size: few; J: TRBJ2-5; D: NA; length: 14; V: TRBV6-5; CDR3: CASSPRGTRETQYF; DNA: TGTGCCAGCAGCCCGCGCGGGACCCGAGAGACCCAGTACTTC
size: NA; J: TRBJ2-4; D: NA; length: 15; V: TRBV20-1; CDR3: CSARLGGLSSLIQYF; DNA: TGCAGTGCTAGGTTGGGAGGACTCTCCTCGCTCATTCAGTACTTC
size: many; J: TRBJ2-1; D: TRBD2; length: 13; V: TRBV10-1; CDR3: CASSSGGANEQFF; DNA: TGCGCCAGCAGTAGCGGGGGGGCCAATGAGCAGTTCTTC
size: many; J: TRBJ1-2; D: NA; length: 13; V: TRBV6-5; CDR3: CASSYGAGVGYTF; DNA: TGTGCCAGCAGTTATGGGGCGGGAGTTGGCTACACCTTC
size: many; J: TRBJ2-1; D: NA; length: 14; V: TRBV19; CDR3: CASTAGLSYNEQFF; DNA: TGTGCCAGTACTGCGGGGCTCTCCTACAATGAGCAGTTCTTC
size: few; J: TRBJ1-5; D: NA; length: 15; V: TRBV28; CDR3: CASSLDGGFNQPQHF; DNA: TGTGCCAGCAGTTTAGATGGCGGGTTCAATCAGCCCCAGCATTTT
size: many; J: TRBJ2-5; D: TRBD1; length: 15; V: TRBV5-8; CDR3: CASSWGQGGRETQYF; DNA: TGTGCCAGCAGCTGGGGACAGGGAGGTCGGGAGACCCAGTACTTC
size: many; J: TRBJ1-4; D: TRBD1; length: 14; V: TRBV2; CDR3: CASSSTGGNEKLFF; DNA: TGTGCCAGCAGTTCGACAGGGGGGAATGAAAAACTGTTTTTT
size: NA; J: TRBJ1-1; D: TRBD1; length: 13; V: TRBV20-1; CDR3: CSAHLDRATEAFF; DNA: TGCAGTGCCCATTTGGACAGGGCCACTGAAGCTTTCTTT
size: many; J: TRBJ1-5; D: NA; length: 13; V: TRBV10-3; CDR3: CAISESLNQPQHF; DNA: TGTGCCATCAGTGAGTCTCTCAATCAGCCCCAGCATTTT
size: many; J: TRBJ1-3; D: NA; length: 12; V: TRBV4-1; CDR3: CASGDRPNTIYF; DNA: TGCGCCAGCGGGGACCGTCCAAACACCATATATTTT
size: once; J: TRBJ2-6; D: TRBD1; length: 19; V: TRBV12-3/TRBV12-4; CDR3: CASSRESRQGRSGANVLAF; DNA: TGTGCCAGCAGTCGAGAGTCCCGACAGGGACGGTCTGGGGCCAACGTCCTGGCTTTC
size: many; J: TRBJ2-7; D: NA; length: 12; V: TRBV7-9; CDR3: CASDGGRYEQYF; DNA: TGTGCCAGCGACGGGGGCAGGTACGAGCAGTACTTC
size: few; J: TRBJ1-6; D: TRBD1; length: 14; V: TRBV27; CDR3: CASSRGQGAGPLHF; DNA: TGTGCCAGCAGTCGAGGACAGGGCGCAGGGCCCCTCCACTTT
size: many; J: TRBJ1-2; D: NA; length: 14; V: TRBV7-9; CDR3: CASSLGVGEGGYTF; DNA: TGTGCCAGCAGCTTAGGGGTGGGAGAGGGTGGCTACACCTTC
size: many; J: TRBJ2-1; D: TRBD2; length: 14; V: TRBV2; CDR3: CASSGAGGPDEQFF; DNA: TGTGCCAGCAGTGGGGCGGGAGGGCCCGATGAGCAGTTCTTC
size: many; J: TRBJ2-3; D: TRBD2; length: 18; V: TRBV10-3; CDR3: CAISESRSSGSRTDTQYF; DNA: TGTGCCATCAGTGAGTCGCGGTCTAGCGGGAGTAGAACAGATACGCAGTATTTT
size: many; J: TRBJ2-3; D: NA; length: 15; V: TRBV9; CDR3: CASSPVQFSTDTQYF; DNA: TGTGCCAGCAGCCCGGTGCAGTTTAGCACAGATACGCAGTATTTT
size: few; J: TRBJ2-3; D: NA; length: 14; V: TRBV2; CDR3: CASSRVLSTDTQYF; DNA: TGTGCCAGCAGCCGGGTCCTTAGCACAGATACGCAGTATTTT
size: NA; J: TRBJ2-5; D: NA; length: 16; V: TRBV15; CDR3: CATSRDDLGHRETQYF; DNA: TGTGCCACCAGCAGAGATGATTTGGGACACCGAGAGACCCAGTACTTC
size: many; J: TRBJ2-1; D: NA; length: 16; V: TRBV24-1; CDR3: CATSDPGTSSYNEQFF; DNA: TGTGCCACCAGTGACCCCGGGACAAGCTCCTACAATGAGCAGTTCTTC